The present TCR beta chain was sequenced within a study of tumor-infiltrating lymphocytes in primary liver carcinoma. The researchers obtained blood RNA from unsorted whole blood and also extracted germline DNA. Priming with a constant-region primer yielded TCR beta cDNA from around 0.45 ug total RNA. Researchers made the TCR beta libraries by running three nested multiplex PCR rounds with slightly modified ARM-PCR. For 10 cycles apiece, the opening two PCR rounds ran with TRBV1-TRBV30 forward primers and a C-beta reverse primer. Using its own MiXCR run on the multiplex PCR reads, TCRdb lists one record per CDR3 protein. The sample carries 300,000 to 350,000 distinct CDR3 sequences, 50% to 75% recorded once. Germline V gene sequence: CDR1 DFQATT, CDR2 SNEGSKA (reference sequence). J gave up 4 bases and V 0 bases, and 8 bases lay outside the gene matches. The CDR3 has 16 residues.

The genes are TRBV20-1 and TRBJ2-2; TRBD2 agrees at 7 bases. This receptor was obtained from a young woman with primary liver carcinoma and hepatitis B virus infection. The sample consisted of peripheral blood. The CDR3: CSARDSSGAFTGELFF. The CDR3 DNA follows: TGCAGTGCTAGAGATTCCAGCGGGGCCTTCACCGGGGAGCTGTTTTTT.